One and the same sample provided the 14 T cell receptor beta chains below, sequenced in a study of T cell repertoires in cytomegalovirus infection. These receptors are not linked to any known antigen. Each CDR3 protein gets one entry after TCRdb re-called the reads with MiXCR. Of approximately 990,000 distinct CDR3 sequences listed, roughly a third are singletons. The sample in question was cultured CD8+ T cells from PBMCs, obtained from culture after CMV antigen stimulation. The receptors come from a human donor in good health (CMV status not recorded). Some clones in this sample may be carry-over from other donors' samples.

The chain recombines TRBV6-1 with TRBJ2-3; 14 nucleotides line up with TRBD2. This CDR3 has 17 residues. Germline V gene sequence: CDR1 MNHNS, CDR2 SASEGT. The V gene end was trimmed by 3 bases and the J gene end by 3 bases; junction bases not matched to a gene: 5. The CDR3 region has the DNA TGTGCCAGCAGTGAGGGACTAGCGGGGGTTGAGACAGATACGCAGTATTTT. This encodes CASSEGLAGVETDTQYF.

Notes on this clonotype: Just one base apart from a much larger clone, this may be a read error. The chain employs TRBV12-3 or TRBV12-4 and TRBJ2-3; D remains unclear. V was shortened by 2 bases and J by 5 bases, with 5 bases between the two germline ends. CDR3 size: 12 residues. The CDR3 is CASSLKGDTQYF. The CDR3 region has the DNA TGTGCCAGCAGTTTAAAGGGAGATACGCAGTATTTT.

CDR3 bases: TGTGCCAGCAGTGAAGCGCTTCTCGCGGGGGCGGACAATGAGCAGTTCTTC. Amino acids: CASSEALLAGADNEQFF. The chain carries TRBV2 and TRBJ2-1; TRBD2 is a possible D gene (7 bases). The CDR3 is 17 amino acids. Germline V gene lookup returns CDR1 SNHLY and CDR2 FYNNEI. Between the trimmed V and J ends, which lost 0 bases and 5 bases, there was a span of 17 bases.

The V call is TRBV27, the J call TRBJ2-1; 8 bases match TRBD2. This CDR3 contains 16 residues. Germline-derived CDR1 and CDR2 are MNHEY and SMNVEV (reference sequence). The ends lost 8 bases at V and 6 bases at J; junction bases unmatched: 15. The CDR3 DNA follows: TGTGCCAGCGGGGTAGCGGGGAGGTCTGGTCTCAATGAGCAGTTCTTC. Its protein is CASGVAGRSGLNEQFF.

This clonotype was found a few times. The CDR3 spells CASIHYGDGTDTQYF. The CDR3 bases are TGTGCCAGCATCCATTATGGGGACGGCACAGATACGCAGTATTTT. The rearrangement uses TRBV27 and TRBJ2-3; possibly TRBD1 or TRBD2 for D (5 bases each). The germline V and J ends were trimmed by 7 bases and 1 base, with 15 bases remaining between them. The length of the CDR3 is 15 residues. CDR1 MNHEY and CDR2 SMNVEV come from the germline V gene (reference sequence).

The J gene is TRBJ1-2, the V gene TRBV7-9, with unresolved D. The V gene's germline CDR1 is SEHNR and CDR2 FQNEAQ (reference sequence). The CDR3 is 13 amino acids. Trimming took off 0 bases at V and 6 bases at J, with 8 bases between the two ends. The CDR3 loop reads CASSLAAGHGYTF. CDR3 bases: TGTGCCAGCAGCTTAGCGGCTGGCCATGGCTACACCTTC.

The V and J genes are TRBV19 and TRBJ1-5; 8 bases align to TRBD1. Germline V gene sequence: CDR1 LNHDA, CDR2 SQIVND (reference sequence). V was clipped by 4 bases and J by 4 bases; unmatched bases: 9. The CDR3 has 16 residues. CDR3: CASSSPRTGRNQPQHF. The CDR3 DNA reads as TGTGCCAGTAGTAGCCCAAGGACAGGGAGGAATCAGCCCCAGCATTTT.

This clonotype has more than one count but fewer than ten. This chain links TRBV7-2 with TRBJ2-1; a possible D gene is TRBD1 (5 bases). Per germline, CDR1 SGHTA and CDR2 FQGNSA. The CDR3 contains 13 residues. With 5 bases removed from V and 10 bases from J, the gap between germline ends came to 15 bases. CDR3: CASSPRADSEQFF. CDR3 sequence (DNA): TGTGCCAGCAGCCCCAGGGCCGATAGCGAGCAGTTCTTC.

This chain links TRBV11-2 with TRBJ2-2; TRBD2 is a possible D gene (5 bases). Germline CDR1 is SGHAT and CDR2 is FQNNGV. The CDR3 totals 14 residues. The V end lost 5 bases, the J end lost 3 bases, and 10 bases lay between the germline ends. The CDR3 nucleotides read TGTGCCAGCAGCCGAGGGTCATACACCGGGGAGCTGTTTTTT. This translates into CASSRGSYTGELFF.

In its sample, this clonotype was seen many times. This sequence joins TRBV7-8 and TRBJ2-5; 7 nucleotides match TRBD2. The germline gives CDR1 SGHVS, CDR2 FQNEAQ. V shed 3 bases, J shed 2 bases, and the junction held 3 bases outside the gene matches. CDR3 size: 14 residues. The CDR3 DNA sequence: TGTGCCAGCAGCTTGGGACTACGACAAGAGACCCAGTACTTC. Translated, it gives CASSLGLRQETQYF.

CDR3 nucleotide sequence: TGCAGTGCTAGGCCCCTCCGGACCTTCGCCGAGCAGTACTTC. Amino acid sequence: CSARPLRTFAEQYF. The V and J genes are TRBV20-1 and TRBJ2-7; D is ambiguous. This CDR3 region has 14 residues. Germline CDR1 and CDR2: DFQATT and SNEGSKA (reference sequence). The V end lost 3 bases, the J end lost 6 bases, and 18 bases lay between the germline ends.

The rearrangement joins TRBV7-8 to TRBJ2-3; the match to TRBD1 covers 8 bases. With 2 bases clipped from V and 6 bases from J, the junction kept 10 bases outside the gene matches. Germline CDR1 SGHVS, CDR2 FQNEAQ. The CDR3 totals 16 residues. CDR3 amino acids: CASSLSRDRPVDTQYF. In DNA form, the CDR3 reads TGTGCCAGCAGCTTAAGCCGGGACAGGCCTGTGGATACGCAGTATTTT.

Written as DNA, the CDR3 is TGTGCCAGCAGTTACCTGACAGGGTCTCGCGAAAAACTGTTTTTT. It codes for CASSYLTGSREKLFF. The rearrangement links TRBV6-5 to TRBJ1-4; 7 nucleotides match TRBD1. Germline lookup yields CDR1 MNHEY and CDR2 SVGAGI. The CDR3 is 15 amino acids. The V segment lost 2 bases and the J segment 8 bases; nucleotides outside the gene matches: 8.

V and J are TRBV24-1 and TRBJ2-1, with D possibly being TRBD1 (5 bases). Germline V lookup: CDR1 KGHDR, CDR2 SFDVKD. The CDR3 contains 14 residues. V shed 4 bases and J shed 8 bases, with 14 bases lying between them. The CDR3 region is CATSDPPTGDEQFF. CDR3 DNA sequence: TGTGCCACCAGTGACCCGCCCACAGGAGATGAGCAGTTCTTC.